This T cell receptor (beta chain) was captured in a study of CD8+ T cells in alopecia areata. Reverse transcribed after extraction, RNA yielded cDNA as the sequencing template. Assay: immunoSEQ multiplex PCR; the TCRdb copy retains only in-frame clones and omits some. The data show tens of thousands of clones, approximately 66% seen once. As for treatment: oral pan-JAK inhibitor, 5-10 mg twice daily. Study-wide results and limits: Scalp repertoires also include resident alphabeta T cells from normal skin.

This clone showed up just a few times. Its antigen remains unidentified. The receptor comes from a human donor with alopecia areata. Sample: CD8+ T cells sorted from blood, taken at week 24, from a patient treated with tofacitinib.

CDR3 in amino acids: CASKPPTSENTGELFF. In DNA, the CDR3 is TGTGCCAGCAAGCCACCCACTAGCGAGAACACCGGGGAGCTGTTTTTT. The chain recombines TRBV4-2 with TRBJ2-2; 7 bases are a match to TRBD2. With 7 bases clipped from V and 1 base from J, the junction kept 9 bases outside the gene matches. The CDR3 spans 16 residues. Germline V gene lookup returns CDR1 LGHNA and CDR2 YNFKEQ.